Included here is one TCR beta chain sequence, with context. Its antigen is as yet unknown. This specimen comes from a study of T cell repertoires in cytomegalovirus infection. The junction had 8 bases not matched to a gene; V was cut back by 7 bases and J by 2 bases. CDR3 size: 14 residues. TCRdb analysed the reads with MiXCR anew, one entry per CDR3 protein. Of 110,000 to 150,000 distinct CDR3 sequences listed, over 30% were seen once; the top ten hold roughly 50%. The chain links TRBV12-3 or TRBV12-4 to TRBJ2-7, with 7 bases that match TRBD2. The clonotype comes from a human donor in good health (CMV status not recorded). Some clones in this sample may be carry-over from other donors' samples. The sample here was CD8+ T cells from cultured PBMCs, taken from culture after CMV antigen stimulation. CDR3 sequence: CASNGAGLTYEQYF. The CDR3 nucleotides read TGTGCCAGCAACGGAGCGGGGCTTACCTACGAGCAGTACTTC.